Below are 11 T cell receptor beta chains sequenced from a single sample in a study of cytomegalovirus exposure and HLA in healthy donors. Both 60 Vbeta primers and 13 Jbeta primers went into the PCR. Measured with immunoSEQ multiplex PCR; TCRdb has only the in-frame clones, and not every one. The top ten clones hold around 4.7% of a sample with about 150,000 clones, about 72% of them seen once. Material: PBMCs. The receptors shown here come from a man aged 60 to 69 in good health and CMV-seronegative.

The CDR3 bases are TGCGCCAGCAGCTCGGACAGCAATAATGAAAAACTGTTTTTT. As protein: CASSSDSNNEKLFF. The rearrangement links TRBV5-1 to TRBJ1-4; the D gene is possibly TRBD1 (6 bases). The CDR3 length is 14 residues. Looked up from germline, CDR1 is SGHRS and CDR2 is YFSETQ. Trimming shortened V by 3 bases and J by 4 bases, and 10 bases separated the two germline ends.

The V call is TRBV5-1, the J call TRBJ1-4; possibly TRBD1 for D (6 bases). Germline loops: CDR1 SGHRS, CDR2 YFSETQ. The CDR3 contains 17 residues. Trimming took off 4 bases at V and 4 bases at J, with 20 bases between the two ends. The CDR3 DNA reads TGCGCCAGCAGCATCGGACAGACCGGAGTAATTAATGAAAAACTGTTTTTT. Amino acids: CASSIGQTGVINEKLFF.

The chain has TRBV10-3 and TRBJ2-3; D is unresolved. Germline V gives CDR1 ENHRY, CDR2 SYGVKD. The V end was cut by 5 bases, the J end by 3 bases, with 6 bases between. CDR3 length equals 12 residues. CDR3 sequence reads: CAISLRTDTQYF. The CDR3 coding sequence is TGTGCCATCAGTCTCAGAACAGATACGCAGTATTTT.

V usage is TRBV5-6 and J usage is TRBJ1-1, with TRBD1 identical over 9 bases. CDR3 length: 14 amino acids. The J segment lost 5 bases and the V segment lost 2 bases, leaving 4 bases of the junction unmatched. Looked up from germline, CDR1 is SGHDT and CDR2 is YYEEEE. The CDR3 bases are TGTGCCAGCAGCTTTGACAGGGGGAGGACTGAAGCTTTCTTT. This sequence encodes CASSFDRGRTEAFF.

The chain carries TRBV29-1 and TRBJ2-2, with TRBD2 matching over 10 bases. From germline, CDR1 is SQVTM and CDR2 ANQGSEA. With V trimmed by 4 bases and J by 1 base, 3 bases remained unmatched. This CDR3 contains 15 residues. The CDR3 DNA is TGCAGCGTTGGAGCTAGCGGGAGGAACACCGGGGAGCTGTTTTTT. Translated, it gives CSVGASGRNTGELFF.

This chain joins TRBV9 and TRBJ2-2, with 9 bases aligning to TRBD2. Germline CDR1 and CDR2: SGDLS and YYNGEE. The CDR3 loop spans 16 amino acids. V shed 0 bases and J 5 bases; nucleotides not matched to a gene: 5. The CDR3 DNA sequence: TGTGCCAGCAGCGTAGATGGTAGCGGGAGAACCGGGGAGCTGTTTTTT. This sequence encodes CASSVDGSGRTGELFF.

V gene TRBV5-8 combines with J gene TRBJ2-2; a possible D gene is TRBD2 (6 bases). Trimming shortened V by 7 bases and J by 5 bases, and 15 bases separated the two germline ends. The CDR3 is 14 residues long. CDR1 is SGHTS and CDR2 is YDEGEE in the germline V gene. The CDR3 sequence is CASPLRGGTGELFF. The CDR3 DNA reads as TGTGCCAGCCCCCTGAGGGGAGGAACCGGGGAGCTGTTTTTT.

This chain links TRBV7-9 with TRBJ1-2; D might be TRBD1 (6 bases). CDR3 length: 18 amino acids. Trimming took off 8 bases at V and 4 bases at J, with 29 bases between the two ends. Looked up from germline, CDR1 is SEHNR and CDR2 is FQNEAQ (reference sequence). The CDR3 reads CASGFVDRTPSLLYGYTF. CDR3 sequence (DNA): TGTGCCAGCGGATTCGTCGACAGGACCCCTAGCCTTCTCTATGGCTACACCTTC.

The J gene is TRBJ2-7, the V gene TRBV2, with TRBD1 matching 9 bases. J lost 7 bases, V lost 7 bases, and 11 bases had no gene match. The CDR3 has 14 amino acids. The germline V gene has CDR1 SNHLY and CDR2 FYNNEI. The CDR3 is CASTIGTGTGEQYF. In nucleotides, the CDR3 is TGTGCCAGCACCATAGGGACAGGGACCGGTGAGCAGTACTTC.

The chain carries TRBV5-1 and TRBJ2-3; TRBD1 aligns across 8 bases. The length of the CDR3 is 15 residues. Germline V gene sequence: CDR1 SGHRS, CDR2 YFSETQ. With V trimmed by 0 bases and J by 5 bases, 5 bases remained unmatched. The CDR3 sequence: CASSLGGTGLDTQYF. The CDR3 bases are TGCGCCAGCAGCTTGGGGGGGACAGGTCTAGATACGCAGTATTTT.

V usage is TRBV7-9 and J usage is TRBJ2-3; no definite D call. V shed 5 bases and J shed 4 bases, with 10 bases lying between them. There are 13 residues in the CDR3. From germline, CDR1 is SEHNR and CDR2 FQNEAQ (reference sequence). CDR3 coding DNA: TGTGCCAGCAGCAAGGCTCAGGCAGATACGCAGTATTTT. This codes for CASSKAQADTQYF.